The clone carrying this T cell receptor (beta chain) was seen a handful of times. Its antigen is still unknown. This sample was taken from a study of beta chain features in type 1 diabetes. Study-level findings and limits: Patients with Type 1 diabetes showed moderately but significantly shorter TCRB CDR3s in all four CD4+ subsets.

Sequenced material consisted of expressed TCRB transcripts (all of the isolated RNA was reverse transcribed). Naive, central memory and regulatory T cell samples yielded roughly 3.5 million reads on average. Here immunoSEQ multiplex PCR was the method, and the copy in TCRdb shows in-frame clones only, minus some. The sample consists of 130,000 or so clones, approximately 10% of them appearing once. The sequenced sample was central memory CD4+ T cells from blood. The TCR was taken from a man aged 30-40 years with type 1 diabetes.

The CDR3 nucleotides are TGTGCCAGCAGCTTAGCGGAATGGGCCGATGGCTACACCTTC. Translation gives CASSLAEWADGYTF. This sequence joins TRBV7-9 and TRBJ1-2, with D uncertain. The germline V gene encodes CDR1 SEHNR and CDR2 FQNEAQ (reference sequence). CDR3 length equals 14 residues. The germline V and J ends were trimmed by 0 bases and 6 bases, with 11 bases remaining between them. Full variable domain (outside the CDR3, taken from reference TRBV7-9 and TRBJ1-2): DTGVSQNPRHKITKRGQNVTFRCDPISEHNRLYWYRQTLGQGPEFLTYFQNEAQLEKSRLLSDRFSAERPKGSFSTLEIQRTEQGDSAMYLCASSLAEWADGYTFGSGTRLTVV.